The 12 T cell receptor beta chains presented below share a single source sample, sequenced in a study of CD8 T cells in ankylosing spondylitis. A single record per CDR3 protein comes from TCRdb applying MiXCR to the 5' RACE reads. The table records approximately 210,000 distinct CDR3 sequences, about 13% of them present only once. Input material: blood, either unsorted or a sorted T cell fraction (not recorded which). Receptors originate from a male donor with ankylosing spondylitis or in good health (not recorded which).

This chain joins TRBV6-2 or TRBV6-3 and TRBJ2-7; D might be TRBD2 (5 bases). The germline CDR1 and CDR2 sequences are MNHEY and SVGEGT. V was trimmed by 5 bases and J by 9 bases, leaving 20 bases between them. The CDR3 runs 14 residues. CDR3 nucleotide sequence: TGTGCCAGCAGTCCTTTACAAGCGGACTGCTGGCAGTACTTC. Translation: CASSPLQADCWQYF.

The V and J genes are TRBV7-2 and TRBJ1-1; tentative D call: TRBD1 (6 bases). The CDR3 extends over 13 amino acids. The germline V gene has CDR1 SGHTA and CDR2 FQGNSA. The germline V and J ends were trimmed by 5 bases and 3 bases, with 10 bases remaining between them. The CDR3 DNA is TGTGCCAGCAGCCCCCGGACAGACACTGAAGCTTTCTTT. It codes for CASSPRTDTEAFF.

The genes are TRBV30 and TRBJ2-1, with D unclear. In germline, CDR1 is GTSNPN, CDR2 SVGIG (reference sequence). There are 14 residues in the CDR3. The germline V and J ends were trimmed by 3 bases and 2 bases, with 11 bases remaining between them. The CDR3 bases are TGTGCCTGGAGGTACCCGAGCGCCTACAATGAGCAGTTCTTC. This gives the protein CAWRYPSAYNEQFF. Together with reference TRBV30 and TRBJ2-1, the CDR3 gives the full variable domain: SQTIHQWPATLVQPVGSPLSLECTVEGTSNPNLYWYRQAAGRGLQLLFYSVGIGQISSEVPQNLSASRPQDRQFILSSKKLLLSDSGFYLCAWRYPSAYNEQFFGPGTRLTVL.

This sequence joins TRBV27 and TRBJ2-5, with D perhaps TRBD1 (5 bases). Germline V lookup: CDR1 MNHEY, CDR2 SMNVEV (reference sequence). This CDR3 region has 15 residues. Between the trimmed V and J ends, which lost 6 bases and 5 bases, there was a span of 19 bases. The DNA of the CDR3 is TGTGCCAGCAGCCAATCCAGGGCTGGTAAGGAGACCCAGTACTTC. Amino acids: CASSQSRAGKETQYF.

The chain couples TRBV6-1 to TRBJ2-7; D uncertain. Trimming took off 1 base at V and 3 bases at J, with 10 bases between the two ends. In germline, CDR1 is MNHNS, CDR2 SASEGT. The CDR3 length is 14 residues. The CDR3 DNA sequence: TGTGCCAGCAGTGAAGAGGCAGACCTCTACGAGCAGTACTTC. Its translation: CASSEEADLYEQYF.

This clonotype was seen more than once but under ten times. The chain uses TRBV5-1 and TRBJ1-6; 8 nucleotides agree with TRBD1. This CDR3 is built from 15 residues. V gave up 4 bases and J gave up 10 bases; unmatched junction bases: 10. Germline loops: CDR1 SGHRS, CDR2 YFSETQ. CDR3 amino acids: CASSPGTGGYSPLHF. CDR3 DNA: TGCGCCAGCAGCCCTGGGACAGGTGGCTACTCACCCCTCCACTTT.

This sequence joins TRBV9 and TRBJ2-7; TRBD2 matches 10 bases. Germline-derived CDR1 and CDR2 are SGDLS and YYNGEE. There are 15 residues in the CDR3. Trimming cost V 0 bases and J 2 bases; bases outside gene matches: 2. CDR3 sequence: CASSVGAGGPYEQYF. The CDR3 DNA sequence: TGTGCCAGCAGCGTAGGAGCGGGGGGGCCCTACGAGCAGTACTTC.

The chain uses TRBV12-3 or TRBV12-4 and TRBJ2-5, with 7 bases identical to TRBD2. The trim removed 7 bases at V and 2 bases at J, leaving 13 bases unmatched. This CDR3 contains 16 residues. The CDR3 bases are TGTGCCAGCACCCCCCGCGGGAGCTCGTGGCAAGAGACCCAGTACTTC. Its translation is CASTPRGSSWQETQYF.

This clonotype appeared many times. V and J are TRBV5-1 and TRBJ2-7; 7 bases agree with TRBD2. Trimming at V came to 0 bases and at J to 3 bases, leaving 6 bases not matched to a gene. The CDR3 contains 15 residues. Germline V gene data show CDR1 as SGHRS and CDR2 as YFSETQ. CDR3 nucleotide sequence: TGCGCCAGCAGCTTGGGGTGGGAGGGCGACTACGAGCAGTACTTC. This encodes CASSLGWEGDYEQYF. Full variable domain (missing parts from reference TRBV5-1 and TRBJ2-7): KAGVTQTPRYLIKTRGQQVTLSCSPISGHRSVSWYQQTPGQGLQFLFEYFSETQRNKGNFPGRFSGRQFSNSRSEMNVSTLELGDSALYLCASSLGWEGDYEQYFGPGTRLTVT.

In its sample, this clonotype was seen many times. The J gene is TRBJ2-1, the V gene TRBV29-1; D remains unclear. Trimming took off 4 bases at V and 8 bases at J, with 6 bases between the two ends. Per the germline V gene, CDR1 is SQVTM and CDR2 is ANQGSEA. The CDR3 has 10 amino acids. The CDR3 reads CSVAQDEQFF. The CDR3 region has the DNA TGCAGCGTTGCCCAGGATGAGCAGTTCTTC.

The rearrangement joins TRBV30 to TRBJ2-1; possible D gene TRBD1, 6 bases. Trimming stripped 5 bases from V and 8 bases from J, with 22 bases between. This CDR3 spans 15 amino acids. In germline, CDR1 is GTSNPN, CDR2 SVGIG (reference sequence). CDR3 nucleotide sequence: TGTGCCTGGTTAGGTGGGGGCCAAAATCCCCATGAGCAGTTCTTC. Translation: CAWLGGGQNPHEQFF. Filled out from reference TRBV30 and TRBJ2-1, the complete variable domain reads SQTIHQWPATLVQPVGSPLSLECTVEGTSNPNLYWYRQAAGRGLQLLFYSVGIGQISSEVPQNLSASRPQDRQFILSSKKLLLSDSGFYLCAWLGGGQNPHEQFFGPGTRLTVL.

The rearrangement uses TRBV3-1 and TRBJ2-1; 9 bases are shared with TRBD2. This CDR3 spans 16 amino acids. After removal of 3 bases from V and 5 bases from J, the junction contained 8 bases not matched to a gene. Germline loops: CDR1 LGHDT, CDR2 YNNKEL (reference sequence). This CDR3 is CASSQSAASGDNEQFF. The CDR3 nucleotides are TGTGCCAGCAGCCAGAGTGCGGCTAGCGGGGACAATGAGCAGTTCTTC.